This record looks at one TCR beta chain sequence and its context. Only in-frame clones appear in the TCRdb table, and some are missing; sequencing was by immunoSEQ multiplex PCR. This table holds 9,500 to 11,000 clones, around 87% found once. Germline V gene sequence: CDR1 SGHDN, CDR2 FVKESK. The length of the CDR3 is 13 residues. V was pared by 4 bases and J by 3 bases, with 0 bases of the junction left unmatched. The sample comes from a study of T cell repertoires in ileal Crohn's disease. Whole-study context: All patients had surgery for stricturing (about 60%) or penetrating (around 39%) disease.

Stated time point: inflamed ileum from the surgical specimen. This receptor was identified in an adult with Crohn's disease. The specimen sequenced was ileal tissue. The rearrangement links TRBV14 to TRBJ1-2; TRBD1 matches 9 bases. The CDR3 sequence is CASSRQGDYGYTF. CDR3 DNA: TGTGCCAGCAGCCGACAGGGGGACTATGGCTACACCTTC.